This T cell receptor (beta chain) was identified during a study of chemoradiotherapy in HPV16-positive cancers. Comment on this clone: What it recognizes is unknown.

Germline V gives CDR1 SEHNR, CDR2 FQNEAQ (reference sequence). V was clipped by 5 bases and J by 1 base, with 12 bases between them. This CDR3 is 15 amino acids long. Produced via immunoSEQ multiplex PCR; TCRdb's table is partial and in-frame only. The table lists 2,000 to 3,000 clones, about four fifths of them singletons. Study results and caveats: During treatment, candidate HPV-specific clones and E7-related motifs expanded in tumor. HPV-specific T cells were functionally defined from only two HPV16-positive patients.

The TCR was taken from a human donor with HPV-associated anogenital cancer. This sample comprised tumor tissue, obtained from a patient who underwent chemoradiotherapy. The chain couples TRBV7-9 to TRBJ2-1; no clear D. CDR3 nucleotide sequence: TGTGCCAGCAGCCCAATTGCCGGGTCCTACAATGAGCAGTTCTTC. This sequence encodes CASSPIAGSYNEQFF.